Sequencing of this TCR beta chain was carried out in a study of cytomegalovirus exposure and HLA in healthy donors. This CDR3 comprises 18 residues. The V segment lost 1 base and the J segment 4 bases; nucleotides outside the gene matches: 10. Per the germline V gene, CDR1 is SGHRS and CDR2 is YFSETQ. The study ran its PCR with 60 Vbeta and 13 Jbeta primers. Generated by immunoSEQ multiplex PCR, the TCRdb table keeps only in-frame clones and is missing some. The data hold some 180,000 clones, with around 75% observed a single time. The sequenced material came from PBMCs. The chain employs TRBV5-1 and TRBJ2-5; 13 nucleotides match TRBD2. This TCR was sampled from a male donor in good health and CMV-seronegative. In DNA, the CDR3 is TGCGCCAGCAGCTTGCAGGGACTAGCGGGGACCTATCTAGAGACCCAGTACTTC. It specifies CASSLQGLAGTYLETQYF.